The 27 T cell receptor beta chains below all came from one sample that was sequenced in a study of cytomegalovirus exposure and HLA in healthy donors. Researchers ran the PCR with 60 Vbeta and 13 Jbeta primers. Repertoires were generated with immunoSEQ multiplex PCR, while TCRdb's copy carries only in-frame clones and drops some. The sample includes about 110,000 clones, over 70% of them seen just once. The sample was PBMCs. The receptor source for this set is a male donor in good health and CMV-seropositive.

This rearrangement joins TRBV6-5 to TRBJ2-7; the match to TRBD1 covers 10 bases. V shed 6 bases and J 2 bases; nucleotides not matched to a gene: 7. The CDR3 consists of 15 residues. Germline V CDR1 and CDR2: MNHEY, SVGAGI. The CDR3 sequence is CASRPGQGSTYEQYF. The CDR3 DNA sequence: TGTGCCAGCAGGCCGGGACAGGGGAGTACCTACGAGCAGTACTTC.

This chain links TRBV4-3 with TRBJ2-7, with TRBD1 as a possible D gene (6 bases). Deletions cut 1 base from V and 6 bases from J, with 19 bases between. The germline gives CDR1 LGHNA, CDR2 YSLEER. This CDR3 comprises 16 residues. In DNA, the CDR3 is TGCGCCAGCAGCCAAGTGCCCTCCGCTGGGACAACCGAGCAGTACTTC. Translated, it gives CASSQVPSAGTTEQYF.

The chain employs TRBV7-3 and TRBJ2-2, with 7 positions matching TRBD1. Germline lookup yields CDR1 SGHTA and CDR2 FQGTGA. V shed 5 bases and J 4 bases; nucleotides not matched to a gene: 4. The CDR3 sequence is 14 residues long. CDR3 nucleotides: TGTGCCAGCAGCCGACAGGGCAGCACCGGGGAGCTGTTTTTT. Protein product: CASSRQGSTGELFF. The full variable domain, in which reference TRBV7-3 and TRBJ2-2 provide the parts outside the CDR3, is GAGVSQTPSNKVTEKGKYVELRCDPISGHTALYWYRQSLGQGPEFLIYFQGTGAADDSGLPNDRFFAVRPEGSVSTLKIQRTERGDSAVYLCASSRQGSTGELFFGEGSRLTVL.

The chain joins TRBV5-1 to TRBJ2-7, with 12 nucleotides matching TRBD2. V lost 0 bases and J lost 6; bases outside the gene matches: 4. Germline V gene lookup returns CDR1 SGHRS and CDR2 YFSETQ. The CDR3 extends over 15 amino acids. The CDR3 here is CASSLDGLAGSEQYF. CDR3 nucleotide sequence: TGCGCCAGCAGCTTGGACGGACTAGCGGGGTCCGAGCAGTACTTC.

The CDR3 region is CASSVGGQGYTEAFF. The CDR3 DNA follows: TGTGCCAGCAGCGTAGGTGGACAAGGGTACACTGAAGCTTTCTTT. J is TRBJ1-1 and V is TRBV9, with D perhaps matching TRBD1 (5 bases). V shed 0 bases and J shed 3 bases, with 12 bases lying between them. The length of the CDR3 is 15 residues. The V gene's germline CDR1 is SGDLS and CDR2 YYNGEE. Complete variable domain (other parts from reference TRBV9 and TRBJ1-1): DSGVTQTPKHLITATGQRVTLRCSPRSGDLSVYWYQQSLDQGLQFLIQYYNGEERAKGNILERFSAQQFPDLHSELNLSSLELGDSALYFCASSVGGQGYTEAFFGQGTRLTVV.

In this sample, this clone turned up once. V and J are TRBV7-6 and TRBJ1-5, with D possibly being TRBD1 (5 bases). V lost 2 bases and J lost 4, with 15 bases in between. The CDR3 loop spans 16 amino acids. The V gene's germline CDR1 is SGHVS and CDR2 FNYEAQ. CDR3 loop: CASSLLPRAGNQPQHF. CDR3 nucleotides: TGTGCCAGCAGCTTATTGCCCAGGGCGGGAAATCAGCCCCAGCATTTT.

Concerning this clone itself: Here the CDR3 omits its conserved ending phenylalanine or tryptophan, so a read error is the likely source. The limits of the CDR3 on the DNA are not certain, so only TCRdb's listed CDR3 is given. The chain joins TRBV14 to TRBJ1-1. The CDR3 is made up of 11 amino acids, end residues included. Germline CDR1 and CDR2: SGHDN and FVKESK. The chain's CDR3 is CASSQDRGCWV.

The rearrangement joins TRBV5-4 to TRBJ2-1; TRBD2 is a possible D gene (5 bases). This CDR3 has 13 residues. Germline V gives CDR1 SGHNT, CDR2 YYREEE (reference sequence). V lost 3 bases to trimming and J lost 3 bases, with 7 bases between them. The CDR3, as DNA: TGTGCCAGCAGCTCAACTAGCTACAATGAGCAGTTCTTC. Its translation: CASSSTSYNEQFF.

The rearrangement joins TRBV5-6 to TRBJ2-7; 7 positions match TRBD2. The CDR3 extends over 15 amino acids. Per germline, CDR1 SGHDT and CDR2 YYEEEE. V shed 2 bases, J shed 1 base, and the junction held 6 bases outside the gene matches. The CDR3 loop reads CASSFGGAGSYEQYF. The CDR3, as DNA: TGTGCCAGCAGCTTTGGCGGAGCGGGGTCCTACGAGCAGTACTTC.

This clone occurred once. This chain uses TRBV7-9 with TRBJ2-7; a weak D match, TRBD1 (5 bases). The germline V and J ends were trimmed by 5 bases and 2 bases, with 22 bases remaining between them. Germline V gives CDR1 SEHNR, CDR2 FQNEAQ (reference sequence). CDR3 length: 17 residues. This CDR3 is CASSLRPGRVATYEQYF. The CDR3 DNA is TGTGCCAGCAGCCTCCGCCCGGGCAGGGTCGCCACCTACGAGCAGTACTTC.

This clone appeared a few times. V usage is TRBV6-5 and J usage is TRBJ1-6, with D tentatively TRBD1 (5 bases). The CDR3 loop spans 14 amino acids. Germline CDR1 reads MNHEY; CDR2 reads SVGAGI. The V end lost 8 bases, the J end lost 10 bases, and 18 bases lay between the germline ends. CDR3: CASGLGVDGSPLHF. The CDR3 DNA reads TGTGCCAGCGGACTAGGGGTGGATGGGTCACCCCTCCACTTT.

This clone was counted a few times. The rearrangement uses TRBV7-6 and TRBJ2-1; 10 nucleotides line up with TRBD2. The CDR3 length is 14 residues. Trimming took 5 bases from V and 9 from J; bases not matched to a gene: 7. The germline CDR1 and CDR2 sequences are SGHVS and FNYEAQ. CDR3 sequence: CASSALAGVGEQFF. Here the CDR3 DNA reads TGTGCCAGCAGCGCTCTAGCGGGAGTTGGTGAGCAGTTCTTC.

The rearrangement uses TRBV19 and TRBJ2-2; TRBD2 agrees at 8 bases. CDR3 length: 17 residues. V dropped 9 bases and J dropped 0; count of bases not matched to a gene: 12. Germline-derived CDR1 and CDR2 are LNHDA and SQIVND (reference sequence). This CDR3 reads CASGSRGSGTNTGELFF. In DNA form, the CDR3 reads TGTGCCAGCGGATCCAGAGGTAGCGGGACGAACACCGGGGAGCTGTTTTTT.

This rearrangement joins TRBV7-9 to TRBJ1-1; 9 bases fit TRBD1. The V gene's germline CDR1 is SEHNR and CDR2 FQNEAQ (reference sequence). The CDR3 has 15 residues. V shed 4 bases, J shed 1 base, and the junction held 4 bases outside the gene matches. The CDR3 sequence is CASSSGQGTNTEAFF. DNA for the CDR3: TGTGCCAGCAGCTCAGGACAGGGGACGAACACTGAAGCTTTCTTT.

This sequence joins TRBV23-1 and TRBJ2-7, with 7 bases matching TRBD2. TRBV23-1 is assigned to the ORF class and has an uncertain function. This CDR3 contains 11 residues. V was clipped by 6 bases and J by 6 bases; unmatched bases: 2. The CDR3 DNA reads as TGCGCCAGCAGCGGGGGGTTCGAGCAGTACTTC. The encoded protein is CASSGGFEQYF.

The V and J genes are TRBV4-1 and TRBJ1-2; no reliable D call. Deletions cut 0 bases from V and 7 bases from J, with 15 bases between. The germline CDR1 and CDR2 sequences are MGHRA and YSYEKL. This CDR3 has 15 residues. The DNA of the CDR3 is TGCGCCAGCAGCCAAGATGTTGGGCAGCTCATTGGCTACACCTTC. It is translated as CASSQDVGQLIGYTF.

The rearrangement uses TRBV5-6 and TRBJ2-5; 7 positions match TRBD2. Unmatched junction bases numbered 5, after V lost 4 bases and J lost 5 bases. CDR3 size: 13 residues. The germline V gene has CDR1 SGHDT and CDR2 YYEEEE. The CDR3 coding sequence is TGTGCCAGCAGCGGGGGACTATCGGAGACCCAGTACTTC. Protein sequence: CASSGGLSETQYF.

This chain joins TRBV7-2 and TRBJ2-2; 10 bases line up with TRBD2. The CDR3 extends over 14 amino acids. Germline V gene data show CDR1 as SGHTA and CDR2 as FQGNSA. Trimming removed 6 bases from V and 7 bases from J; junction bases left unmatched: 5. The CDR3 sequence: CASSPSSGSGELFF. The CDR3 nucleotides read TGTGCCAGCAGTCCCTCTAGCGGGAGCGGGGAGCTGTTTTTT.

The rearrangement uses TRBV7-9 and TRBJ1-2; the match to TRBD1 covers 9 bases. V shed 3 bases and J 5 bases; nucleotides not matched to a gene: 4. The length of the CDR3 is 14 residues. Germline V gene lookup returns CDR1 SEHNR and CDR2 FQNEAQ (reference sequence). The CDR3 nucleotides are TGTGCCAGCAGCTTTGGGACAGGGATGTATGGCTACACCTTC. Its protein product is CASSFGTGMYGYTF.

DNA of the CDR3: TGTGCCAGCAGTGTCAGCGGGCGATCCTACGAGCAGTACTTC. Encoded protein: CASSVSGRSYEQYF. The rearrangement links TRBV28 to TRBJ2-7; D is possibly TRBD2 (6 bases). Looked up from germline, CDR1 is MDHEN and CDR2 is SYDVKM. This CDR3 is built from 14 residues. Trimming removed 5 bases from V and 1 base from J, with 12 bases in between.

The V gene is TRBV4-2, the J gene TRBJ1-2; 7 nucleotides line up with TRBD1. Germline V lookup: CDR1 LGHNA, CDR2 YNFKEQ. The CDR3 is made up of 14 amino acids. V shed 2 bases and J 8 bases; nucleotides not matched to a gene: 8. The CDR3 nucleotides read TGTGCCAGCAGCCAACCACAGACAGGGTACGGCTACACCTTC. Protein: CASSQPQTGYGYTF.

This chain connects TRBV7-2 to TRBJ1-5; D not certain. Germline values: CDR1 SGHTA, CDR2 FQGNSA. Deletions cut 0 bases from V and 3 bases from J, with 9 bases between. The CDR3 length is 15 residues. Written as DNA, the CDR3 is TGTGCCAGCAGCTTAGCGTCAGTAAACAATCAGCCCCAGCATTTT. Translation: CASSLASVNNQPQHF. Combining the CDR3 with reference TRBV7-2 and TRBJ1-5 gives the whole variable domain GAGVSQSPSNKVTEKGKDVELRCDPISGHTALYWYRQSLGQGLEFLIYFQGNSAPDKSGLPSDRFSAERTGGSVSTLTIQRTQQEDSAVYLCASSLASVNNQPQHFGDGTRLSIL.

V usage is TRBV9 and J usage is TRBJ2-3, with TRBD2 as a possible D gene (6 bases). The germline gives CDR1 SGDLS, CDR2 YYNGEE. V shed 4 bases and J shed 0 bases, with 27 bases lying between them. The CDR3 loop spans 20 amino acids. Here the CDR3 reads CASSPDQVGRASGSTDTQYF. The DNA for the CDR3 is TGTGCCAGCAGCCCCGACCAAGTCGGGAGAGCGAGCGGGAGCACAGATACGCAGTATTTT. The whole variable domain, remainder taken from reference TRBV9 and TRBJ2-3, is DSGVTQTPKHLITATGQRVTLRCSPRSGDLSVYWYQQSLDQGLQFLIQYYNGEERAKGNILERFSAQQFPDLHSELNLSSLELGDSALYFCASSPDQVGRASGSTDTQYFGPGTRLTVL.

J is TRBJ2-3 and V is TRBV6-4; TRBD1 aligns across 7 bases. Germline V CDR1 and CDR2: MRHNA, SNTAGT. Trimming took 0 bases from V and 4 from J; bases not matched to a gene: 1. This CDR3 is built from 14 residues. Written as DNA, the CDR3 is TGTGCCAGCAGTGACTCGCAGGGGGCAGATACGCAGTATTTT. It encodes CASSDSQGADTQYF.

CDR3 residues: CASAPDSTYEQYF. The CDR3 DNA follows: TGTGCCAGCGCTCCGGACAGCACCTACGAGCAGTACTTC. V gene TRBV28 combines with J gene TRBJ2-7; perhaps TRBD1 as D (6 bases). The CDR3 has 13 residues. Germline CDR1 MDHEN, CDR2 SYDVKM. Trimming cost V 8 bases and J 2 bases, with 13 bases left between them. Supplemented by reference TRBV28 and TRBJ2-7, the full variable domain reads DVKVTQSSRYLVKRTGEKVFLECVQDMDHENMFWYRQDPGLGLRLIYFSYDVKMKEKGDIPEGYSVSREKKERFSLILESASTNQTSMYLCASAPDSTYEQYFGPGTRLTVT.

Points on this clone: The junction and the germline gene differ at one end; a read error may be behind it. V and J are TRBV9 and TRBJ2-7; D unclear. Per germline, CDR1 SGDLS and CDR2 YYNGEE. The CDR3 has 14 amino acids. CDR3 loop: CASSPTDGSCEQYF. The CDR3, as DNA: TGTGCCAGCAGCCCTACCGACGGGTCCTGCGAGCAGTACTTC.

The genes are TRBV27 and TRBJ1-1; 10 nucleotides match TRBD1. Germline CDR1 reads MNHEY; CDR2 reads SMNVEV (reference sequence). CDR3 length: 19 residues. V lost 2 bases, J lost 4 bases, and 16 bases stayed unmatched. The CDR3 spells CASSLQRGGTGASGTEAFF. The DNA of the CDR3 is TGTGCCAGCAGTTTACAGCGTGGGGGGACAGGGGCTTCGGGCACTGAAGCTTTCTTT.